The T cell receptor (beta chain) under discussion was sequenced for a study of glioma-infiltrating T cells after dendritic cell vaccination. Sequenced by immunoSEQ multiplex PCR; TCRdb stores in-frame clones only, minus some. The sample carries tens of thousands of clones, about four fifths recorded once. This clone was observed a few times. This clonotype originated in a human donor with glioblastoma. Sample: blood, taken before dendritic cell vaccination.

CDR3 nucleotide sequence: TGTGCCAGCAGCCTTAGACGTAATACAGGGTCAAGGACTGAAGCTTTCTTT. This sequence encodes CASSLRRNTGSRTEAFF. This sequence joins TRBV14 and TRBJ1-1; weak D call: TRBD1 (6 bases). Per the germline V gene, CDR1 is SGHDN and CDR2 is FVKESK. This CDR3 comprises 17 residues. V lost 4 bases and J lost 5, with 23 bases in between.